One and the same sample provided the 8 T cell receptor beta chains below, sequenced in a study of control samples from healthy donors and cancer patients. TCRdb's table, derived via immunoSEQ multiplex PCR, lists solely in-frame clones and lacks some. This sample has some 64,000 clones, with about 90% found just once. The sample consisted of PBMCs. All receptors derive from a woman in her 50s with head and neck cancer.

The genes are TRBV5-1 and TRBJ1-1, with D uncertain. Germline V lookup: CDR1 SGHRS, CDR2 YFSETQ. The CDR3 consists of 13 residues. V was trimmed by 4 bases and J by 3 bases, leaving 10 bases between them. CDR3 sequence (DNA): TGCGCCAGCAGCCCGACGGATTACACTGAAGCTTTCTTT. Protein product: CASSPTDYTEAFF.

The chain recombines TRBV10-2 with TRBJ1-1; TRBD1 might be the D (5 bases). The length of the CDR3 is 12 residues. The V gene lost 8 bases and the J gene lost 2 bases, with 9 bases spanning the gap. The germline CDR1 and CDR2 sequences are WSHSY and SAAADI. CDR3 sequence reads: CASGDSNTEAFF. The CDR3, as DNA: TGCGCCAGCGGAGACAGTAACACTGAAGCTTTCTTT.

The CDR3 reads CASSLSRGSGGYTF. The DNA of the CDR3 is TGTGCCAGCAGTTTATCGAGGGGTTCGGGGGGCTACACCTTC. V usage is TRBV27 and J usage is TRBJ1-2, with D tentatively TRBD1 (5 bases). The V end was cut by 0 bases, the J end by 8 bases, with 13 bases between. This CDR3 contains 14 residues. CDR1 and CDR2 (germline): MNHEY, SMNVEV (reference sequence).

The J gene is TRBJ2-3, the V gene TRBV19; D may be TRBD1 (7 bases). Germline loops: CDR1 LNHDA, CDR2 SQIVND (reference sequence). This CDR3 comprises 14 residues. The V gene lost 5 bases and the J gene lost 3 bases, with 12 bases spanning the gap. Here the CDR3 DNA reads TGTGCCAGTAGTGCGACAGGGAGGACAGATACGCAGTATTTT. Translation: CASSATGRTDTQYF.

The CDR3 region has the DNA TGTGCCAGCAGCTTGGACGCCTTCCTCAATGAGCAGTTCTTC. Its translation is CASSLDAFLNEQFF. V gene TRBV7-9 combines with J gene TRBJ2-1; unclear D gene. The CDR3 totals 14 residues. The V gene lost 3 bases and the J gene lost 6 bases, with 12 bases spanning the gap. Germline CDR1 and CDR2: SEHNR and FQNEAQ (reference sequence). Based on the CDR3 plus reference TRBV7-9 and TRBJ2-1, the full variable domain is DTGVSQNPRHKITKRGQNVTFRCDPISEHNRLYWYRQTLGQGPEFLTYFQNEAQLEKSRLLSDRFSAERPKGSFSTLEIQRTEQGDSAMYLCASSLDAFLNEQFFGPGTRLTVL.

This chain connects TRBV28 to TRBJ2-7; no clear D. CDR1 and CDR2 (germline): MDHEN, SYDVKM. V was shortened by 5 bases and J by 3 bases, with 8 bases between the two germline ends. The CDR3 is 12 amino acids. The CDR3 loop is CASSGPGYEQYF. The CDR3 bases are TGTGCCAGCAGTGGCCCGGGCTACGAGCAGTACTTC.

V is TRBV27 and J is TRBJ2-7, with D tentatively TRBD1 (5 bases). This CDR3 has 17 residues. The ends were cut back, 0 bases at V and 1 base at J, with 16 bases in the middle. The germline V gene encodes CDR1 MNHEY and CDR2 SMNVEV (reference sequence). CDR3 sequence reads: CASSLSIGAGISYEQYF. The CDR3 DNA reads as TGTGCCAGCAGTTTATCTATAGGGGCAGGGATTTCCTACGAGCAGTACTTC.

The rearrangement uses TRBV28 and TRBJ1-2; 7 bases fit TRBD1. The V segment lost 8 bases and the J segment 6 bases; nucleotides outside the gene matches: 9. Germline-derived CDR1 and CDR2 are MDHEN and SYDVKM. The CDR3 runs 13 residues. The CDR3 nucleotides read TGTGCCAGCTCAGCACAACAGGGGCATGGCTACACCTTC. Translating gives CASSAQQGHGYTF.